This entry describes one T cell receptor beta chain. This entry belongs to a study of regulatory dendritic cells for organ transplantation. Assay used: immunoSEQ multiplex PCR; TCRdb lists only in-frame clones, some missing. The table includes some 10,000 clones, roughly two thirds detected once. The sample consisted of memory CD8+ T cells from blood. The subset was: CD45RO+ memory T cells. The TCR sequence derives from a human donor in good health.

The CDR3 coding sequence is TGTGCCAGCAGTCTGGGAGTAGGCTACGAGCAGTACTTC. It is translated as CASSLGVGYEQYF. This chain connects TRBV28 to TRBJ2-7; the D gene is possibly TRBD2 (5 bases). This CDR3 comprises 13 residues. Trimming removed 5 bases from V and 3 bases from J, with 11 bases in between. Germline lookup yields CDR1 MDHEN and CDR2 SYDVKM.